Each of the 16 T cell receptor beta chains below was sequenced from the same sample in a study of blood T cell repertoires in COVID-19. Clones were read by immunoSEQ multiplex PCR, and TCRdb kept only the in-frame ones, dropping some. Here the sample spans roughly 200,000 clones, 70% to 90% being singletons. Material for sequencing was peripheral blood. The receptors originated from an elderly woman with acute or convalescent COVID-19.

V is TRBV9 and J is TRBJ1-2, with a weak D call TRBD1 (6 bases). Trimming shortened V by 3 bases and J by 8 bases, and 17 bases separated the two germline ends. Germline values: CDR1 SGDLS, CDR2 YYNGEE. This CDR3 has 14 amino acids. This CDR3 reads CASSGNTGFWGYTF. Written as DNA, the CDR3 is TGTGCCAGCAGCGGGAATACAGGGTTCTGGGGCTACACCTTC.

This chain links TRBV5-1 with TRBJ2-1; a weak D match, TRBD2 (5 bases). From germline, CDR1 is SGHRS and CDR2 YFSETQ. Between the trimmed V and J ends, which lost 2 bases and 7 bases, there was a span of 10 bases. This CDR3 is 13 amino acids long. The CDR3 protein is CASSLGGLNEQFF. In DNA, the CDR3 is TGCGCCAGCAGCTTAGGCGGGTTAAATGAGCAGTTCTTC.

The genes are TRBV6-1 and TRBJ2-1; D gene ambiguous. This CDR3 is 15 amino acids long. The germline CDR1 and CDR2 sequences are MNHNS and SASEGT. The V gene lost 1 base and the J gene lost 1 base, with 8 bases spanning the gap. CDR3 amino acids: CASSEGRASYNEQFF. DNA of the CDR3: TGTGCCAGCAGTGAAGGAAGAGCTTCCTACAATGAGCAGTTCTTC.

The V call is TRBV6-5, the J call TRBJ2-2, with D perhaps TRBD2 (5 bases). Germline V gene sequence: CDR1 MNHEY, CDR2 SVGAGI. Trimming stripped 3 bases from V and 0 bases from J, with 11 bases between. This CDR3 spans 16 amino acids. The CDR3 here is CASSYLSSPNTGELFF. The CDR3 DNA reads TGTGCCAGCAGTTATTTGTCTAGCCCGAACACCGGGGAGCTGTTTTTT.

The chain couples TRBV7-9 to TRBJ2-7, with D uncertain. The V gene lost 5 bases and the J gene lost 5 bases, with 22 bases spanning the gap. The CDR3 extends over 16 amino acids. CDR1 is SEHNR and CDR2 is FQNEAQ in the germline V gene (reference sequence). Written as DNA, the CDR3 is TGTGCCAGCAGCCCGAATAATGTATGGGCTCTCAACGAGCAGTACTTC. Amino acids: CASSPNNVWALNEQYF.

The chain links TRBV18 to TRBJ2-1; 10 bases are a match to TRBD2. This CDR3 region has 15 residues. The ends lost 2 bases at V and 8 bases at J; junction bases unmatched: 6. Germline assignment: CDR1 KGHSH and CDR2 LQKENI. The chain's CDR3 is CASSPILAGADEQFF. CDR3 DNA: TGTGCCAGCTCACCAATTCTAGCGGGAGCTGATGAGCAGTTCTTC.

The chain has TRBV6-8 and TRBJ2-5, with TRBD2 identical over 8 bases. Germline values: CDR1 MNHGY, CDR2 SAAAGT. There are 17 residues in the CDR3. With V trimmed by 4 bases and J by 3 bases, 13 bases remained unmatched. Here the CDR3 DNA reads TGTGCCAGCAGTTCTCGGCGGGAGGCTGTTAAAAAAGAGACCCAGTACTTC. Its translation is CASSSRREAVKKETQYF.

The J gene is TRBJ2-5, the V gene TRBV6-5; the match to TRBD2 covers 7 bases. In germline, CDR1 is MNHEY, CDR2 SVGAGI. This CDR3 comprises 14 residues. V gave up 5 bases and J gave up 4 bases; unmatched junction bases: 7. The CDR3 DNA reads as TGTGCCAGCAGTCCCGCGGGGGTAGGAGAGACCCAGTACTTC. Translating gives CASSPAGVGETQYF.

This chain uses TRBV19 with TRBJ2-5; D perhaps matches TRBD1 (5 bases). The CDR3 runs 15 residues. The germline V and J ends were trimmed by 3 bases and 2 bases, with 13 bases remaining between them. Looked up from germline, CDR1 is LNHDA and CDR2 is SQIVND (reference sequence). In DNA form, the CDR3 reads TGTGCCAGTAGTATCTCCCCGACAGCTCAAGAGACCCAGTACTTC. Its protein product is CASSISPTAQETQYF.

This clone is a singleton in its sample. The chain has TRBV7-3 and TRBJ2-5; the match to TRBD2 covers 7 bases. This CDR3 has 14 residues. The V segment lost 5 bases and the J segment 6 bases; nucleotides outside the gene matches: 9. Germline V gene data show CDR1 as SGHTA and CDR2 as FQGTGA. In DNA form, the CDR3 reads TGTGCCAGCAGCCCTGGCCGGGAGGAAAAGACCCAGTACTTC. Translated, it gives CASSPGREEKTQYF.

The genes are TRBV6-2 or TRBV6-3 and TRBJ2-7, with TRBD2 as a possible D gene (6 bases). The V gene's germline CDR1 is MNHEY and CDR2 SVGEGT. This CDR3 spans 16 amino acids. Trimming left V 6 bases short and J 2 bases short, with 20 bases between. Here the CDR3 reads CASSLVGSGTTYEQYF. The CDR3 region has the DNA TGTGCCAGCAGCCTGGTGGGTAGCGGTACCACCTACGAGCAGTACTTC.

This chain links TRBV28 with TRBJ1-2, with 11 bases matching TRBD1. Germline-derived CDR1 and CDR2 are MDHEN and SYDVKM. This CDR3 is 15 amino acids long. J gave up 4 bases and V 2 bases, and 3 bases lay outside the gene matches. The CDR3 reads CASSLGQGALYGYTF. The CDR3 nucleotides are TGTGCCAGCAGTTTAGGACAGGGGGCTCTCTATGGCTACACCTTC.

In nucleotides, the CDR3 is TGTGCCAGCAGTGTGGGTGGCGGGGGCGCTCAGCCCCAGCATTTT. Translating it yields CASSVGGGGAQPQHF. The chain recombines TRBV2 with TRBJ1-5, with a possible D match to TRBD1 (6 bases). Germline V lookup: CDR1 SNHLY, CDR2 FYNNEI. Trimming took off 4 bases at V and 6 bases at J, with 16 bases between the two ends. CDR3 length equals 15 residues.

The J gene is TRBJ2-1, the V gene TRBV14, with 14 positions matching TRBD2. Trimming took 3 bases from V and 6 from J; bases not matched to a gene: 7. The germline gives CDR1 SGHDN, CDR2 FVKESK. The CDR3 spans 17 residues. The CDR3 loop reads CASSHPGGTSGSNEQFF. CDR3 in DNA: TGTGCCAGCAGCCATCCCGGCGGGACTAGCGGGAGCAATGAGCAGTTCTTC.

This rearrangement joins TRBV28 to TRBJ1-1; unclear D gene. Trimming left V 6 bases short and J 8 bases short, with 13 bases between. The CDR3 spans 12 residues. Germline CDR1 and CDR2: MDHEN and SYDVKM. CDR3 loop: CASRAGGREAFF. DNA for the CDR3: TGTGCCAGCAGAGCCGGCGGGCGGGAAGCTTTCTTT. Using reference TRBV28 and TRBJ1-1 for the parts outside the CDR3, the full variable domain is DVKVTQSSRYLVKRTGEKVFLECVQDMDHENMFWYRQDPGLGLRLIYFSYDVKMKEKGDIPEGYSVSREKKERFSLILESASTNQTSMYLCASRAGGREAFFGQGTRLTVV.

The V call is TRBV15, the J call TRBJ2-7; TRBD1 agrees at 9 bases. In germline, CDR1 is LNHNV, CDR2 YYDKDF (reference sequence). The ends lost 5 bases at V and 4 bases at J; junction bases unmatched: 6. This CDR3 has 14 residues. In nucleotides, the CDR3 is TGTGCCACCAGCGTACAGGGGGCGGCGTACGAGCAGTACTTC. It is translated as CATSVQGAAYEQYF. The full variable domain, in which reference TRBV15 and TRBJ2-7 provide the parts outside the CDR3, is DAMVIQNPRYQVTQFGKPVTLSCSQTLNHNVMYWYQQKSSQAPKLLFHYYDKDFNNEADTPDNFQSRRPNTSFCFLDIRSPGLGDTAMYLCATSVQGAAYEQYFGPGTRLTVT.